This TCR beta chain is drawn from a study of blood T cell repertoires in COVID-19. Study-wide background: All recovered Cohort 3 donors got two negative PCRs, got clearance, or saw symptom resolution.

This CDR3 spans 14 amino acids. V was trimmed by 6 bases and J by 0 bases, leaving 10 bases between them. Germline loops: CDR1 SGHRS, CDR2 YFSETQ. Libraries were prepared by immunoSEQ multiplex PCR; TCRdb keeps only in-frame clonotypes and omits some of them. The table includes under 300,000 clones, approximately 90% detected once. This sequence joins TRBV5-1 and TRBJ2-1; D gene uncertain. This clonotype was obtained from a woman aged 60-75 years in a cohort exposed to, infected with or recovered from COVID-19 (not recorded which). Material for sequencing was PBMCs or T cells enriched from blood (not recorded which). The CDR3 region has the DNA TGCGCCAGCAATGTGGTCGGCTCCTACAATGAGCAGTTCTTC. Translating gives CASNVVGSYNEQFF.